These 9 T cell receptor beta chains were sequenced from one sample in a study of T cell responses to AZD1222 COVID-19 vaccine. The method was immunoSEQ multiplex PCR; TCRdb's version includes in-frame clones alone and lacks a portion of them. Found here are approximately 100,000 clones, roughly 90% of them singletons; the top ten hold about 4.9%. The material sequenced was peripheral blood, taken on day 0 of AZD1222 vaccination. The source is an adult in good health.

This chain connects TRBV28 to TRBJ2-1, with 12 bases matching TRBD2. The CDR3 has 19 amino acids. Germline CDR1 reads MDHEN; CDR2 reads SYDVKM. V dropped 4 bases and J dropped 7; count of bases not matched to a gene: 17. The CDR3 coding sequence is TGTGCCAGCAGTTCCTTCCTACGACTAGCGGGAGACTATACGAATGAGCAGTTCTTC. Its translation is CASSSFLRLAGDYTNEQFF.

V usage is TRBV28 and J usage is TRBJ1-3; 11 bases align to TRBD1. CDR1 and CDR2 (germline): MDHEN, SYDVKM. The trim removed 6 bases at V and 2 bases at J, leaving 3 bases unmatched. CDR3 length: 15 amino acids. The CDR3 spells CASRTGQGAGNTIYF. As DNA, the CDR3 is TGTGCCAGCAGGACGGGACAGGGGGCTGGAAACACCATATATTTT.

The CDR3 nucleotides are TGTGCCAGCAGTTTAAACGGGAGAGGTGAGCAGTTCTTC. Protein: CASSLNGRGEQFF. The V and J genes are TRBV12-3 or TRBV12-4 and TRBJ2-1; D is perhaps TRBD2 (6 bases). The V and J ends lost 2 bases and 9 bases respectively, with 11 bases between them. This CDR3 spans 13 amino acids.

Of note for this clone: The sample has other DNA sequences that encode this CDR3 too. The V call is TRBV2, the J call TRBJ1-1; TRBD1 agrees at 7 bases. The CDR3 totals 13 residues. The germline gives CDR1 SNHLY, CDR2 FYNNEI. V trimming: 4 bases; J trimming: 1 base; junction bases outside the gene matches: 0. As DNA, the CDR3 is TGTGCCAGCAGTGGACAGGGGAACACTGAAGCTTTCTTT. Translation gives CASSGQGNTEAFF.

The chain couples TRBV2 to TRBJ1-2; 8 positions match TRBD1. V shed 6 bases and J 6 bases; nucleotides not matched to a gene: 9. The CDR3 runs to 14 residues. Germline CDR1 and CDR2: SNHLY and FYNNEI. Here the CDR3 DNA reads TGTGCCAGCAGCTCTGGGACAGGTCTCGATGGCTACACCTTC. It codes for CASSSGTGLDGYTF.

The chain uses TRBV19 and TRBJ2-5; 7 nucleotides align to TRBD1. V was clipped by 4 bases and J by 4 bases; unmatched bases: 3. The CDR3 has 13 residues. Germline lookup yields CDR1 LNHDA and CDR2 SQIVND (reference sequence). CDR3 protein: CASSTDRVETQYF. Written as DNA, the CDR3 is TGTGCCAGTAGTACAGACAGGGTAGAGACCCAGTACTTC.

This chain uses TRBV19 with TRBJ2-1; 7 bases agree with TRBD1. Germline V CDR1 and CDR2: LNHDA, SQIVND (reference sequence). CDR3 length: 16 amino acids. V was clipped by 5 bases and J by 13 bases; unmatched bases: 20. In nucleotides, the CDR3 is TGTGCCAGTAGTCCACCCGGGACAGATATTCTTACTAAACAGTTCTTC. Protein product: CASSPPGTDILTKQFF.

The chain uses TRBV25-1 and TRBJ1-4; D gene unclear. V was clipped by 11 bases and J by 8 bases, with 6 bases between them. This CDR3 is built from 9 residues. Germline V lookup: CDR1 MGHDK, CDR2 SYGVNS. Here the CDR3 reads CARREKLFF. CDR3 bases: TGTGCCCGTCGGGAAAAACTGTTTTTT.

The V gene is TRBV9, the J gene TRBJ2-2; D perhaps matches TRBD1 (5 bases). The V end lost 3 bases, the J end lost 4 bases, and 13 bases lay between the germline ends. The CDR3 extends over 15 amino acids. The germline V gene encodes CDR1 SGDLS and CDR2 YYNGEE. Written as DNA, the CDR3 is TGTGCCAGCAGCGCTAGGGGTTTGGGCACCGGGGAGCTGTTTTTT. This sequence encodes CASSARGLGTGELFF.